The 24 T cell receptor beta chains presented below share a single source sample, sequenced in a study of tissue T cells after allogeneic stem cell transplantation (dated by TCRdb to 2022 to 2024). Reading the label with the study, this specimen's time point is: mouse harvest day 7 after allogeneic transplant. Mouse grafts combined 10^7 T-cell-depleted bone marrow cells with 10^6 splenic CD5+ T cells, given via tail vein injection. Library generation was performed with the immunoSEQ multiplex PCR assay. Held by TCRdb, this immuneACCESS table contains in-frame sequences only and omits some clones. Under half of the omission traces to an unresolved V gene where checked; the cause of the rest is unknown. This sample lists more than 6,500 clones; around 48% were detected once. The top ten clonotypes cover 7% to 8.5% of the sample. The sequencing sample was made of gut tissue. The receptor set was obtained from a female BALB/c mouse given C57BL/6 T cells with graft-versus-host disease after an allogeneic hematopoietic cell transplant.

Comments on this clone: Gene names and germline refer to mouse. The sequenced part of the CDR3 DNA is TGTGCCAGCAAGGACAGGCCTAGTGCAGAAACGCTGTAT. Translation gives CASKDRPSAETLY. The full CDR3 reads CASKDRPSAETLYF. V gene TRBV26 combines with J gene TRBJ2-3, with 7 bases identical to TRBD1. The DNA ends 1 residue before the CDR3 does, and the rest of the CDR3 is filled in from the germline J gene. The CDR3 loop spans 14 amino acids. With 7 bases clipped from V and 0 bases from J, the junction kept 4 bases outside the gene matches. The V gene's germline CDR1 is KGHPV and CDR2 FQNQEV (reference sequence). Based on the CDR3 plus reference TRBV26 and TRBJ2-3, the full variable domain is NSKVIQTPRYLVKGQGQKAKMRCIPEKGHPVVFWYQQNKNNEFKFLINFQNQEVLQQIDMTEKRFSAECPSNSPCSLEIQSSEAGDSALYLCASKDRPSAETLYFGSGTRLTVL.

Concerning this clone: Gene names are mouse gene names. The sequenced CDR3 bases are TGTGCAAGCAGCTTAGATCAAGGACAGACCTATAATTCGCCCCTCTAC. This encodes CASSLDQGQTYNSPLY. The full CDR3 protein reads CASSLDQGQTYNSPLYF. This chain connects TRBV16 to TRBJ1-6; D might be TRBD1 (6 bases). With the read ending 1 residue before the CDR3 end, the germline J gene is used to fill in that end. TRBJ1-6 is filed as an ORF, its function uncertain. Germline V gene lookup returns CDR1 SGHSA and CDR2 FRNQAP. The V end was cut by 0 bases, the J end by 2 bases, with 11 bases between. The CDR3 has 17 amino acids.

Remarks on this clone: Gene names and germline refer to mouse. The read terminates 1 residue ahead of where the CDR3 ends, so the germline J gene completes it. The chain is built from TRBV24 and TRBJ2-1, with D perhaps matching TRBD2 (7 bases). There are 16 residues in the CDR3. Germline V CDR1 and CDR2: KGHTA, FRNEEI. V was trimmed by 6 bases and J by 0 bases, leaving 15 bases between them. The CDR3 reads CASRLRGGGNYAEQFF. The sequenced part of the CDR3 DNA is TGTGCCAGCAGGCTTAGAGGGGGGGGTAACTATGCTGAGCAGTTC.

For this clone: Mouse gene names apply. Read data end 1 residue before the CDR3 end; the end is taken from the germline J gene. The chain uses TRBV26 and TRBJ2-2, with D uncertain. The CDR3 length is 14 residues. V lost 4 bases to trimming and J lost 0 bases, with 6 bases between them. Germline CDR1 is KGHPV and CDR2 is FQNQEV (reference sequence). The part of the CDR3 DNA that was read is TGTGCCAGCAGTCGACCGGCAAACACCGGGCAGCTCTAC. This codes for CASSRPANTGQLY. The entire CDR3 protein is CASSRPANTGQLYF.

About this clone itself: Germline and genes here are mouse. The read ends 1 residue shy of where the CDR3 ends; the end is completed using the germline J gene. This rearrangement joins TRBV26 to TRBJ1-6; D is unresolved. TRBJ1-6 is flagged as an ORF with uncertain function. Trimming stripped 6 bases from V and 0 bases from J, with 3 bases between. The germline CDR1 and CDR2 sequences are KGHPV and FQNQEV (reference sequence). This CDR3 has 13 residues. The CDR3 reads CASSYSYNSPLYF. CDR3 DNA, as far as it was read: TGTGCCAGCAGCTATTCCTATAATTCGCCCCTCTAC.

In its sample, this clone ranks as medium-sized. These gene names are mouse names. The sequence runs out 1 residue before the end of the CDR3; the remainder is reconstructed from the germline J gene. The rearrangement joins TRBV16 to TRBJ2-2; 10 nucleotides line up with TRBD1. V shed 5 bases, J shed 2 bases, and the junction held 5 bases outside the gene matches. Germline lookup yields CDR1 SGHSA and CDR2 FRNQAP. This CDR3 comprises 16 residues. CDR3 residues: CASSLDRGRNTGQLYF. The CDR3 bases that were read are TGTGCAAGCAGCCTTGACAGGGGGCGGAACACCGGGCAGCTCTAC.

A word on this clone: All gene names here are mouse names. The read stops 1 residue short of the end of the CDR3; the missing end is completed from the germline J gene. This sequence joins TRBV13-2 and TRBJ2-1; D ambiguous. Germline V lookup: CDR1 NNHNN, CDR2 SYGAGS (reference sequence). CDR3 length: 14 amino acids. V shed 2 bases and J shed 1 base, with 7 bases lying between them. The CDR3 here is CASGDGVNYAEQFF. The sequenced CDR3 bases are TGTGCCAGCGGTGACGGGGTGAACTATGCTGAGCAGTTC.

By share of the sample, this clone is large. Mouse germline and gene names are used. The read is 1 residue too short to cover the CDR3 end, so that end is filled in from the germline J gene. V and J are TRBV3 and TRBJ2-3, with 8 bases matching TRBD2. With V trimmed by 1 base and J by 2 bases, 5 bases remained unmatched. The CDR3 is 16 residues long. CDR1 is SNHLY, CDR2 FYNGKV, per germline (reference sequence). CDR3 DNA, as far as it was read: TGTGCCAGCAGCTTAGTGGGGGGGGCCGCTGCAGAAACGCTGTAT. It codes for CASSLVGGAAAETLY. The whole CDR3 sequence reads CASSLVGGAAAETLYF.

On this clone: Germline and genes here are mouse. The CDR3 goes on 1 residue after the read ends, and that part is filled in from the germline J gene. The V gene is TRBV26, the J gene TRBJ1-2; D possibly corresponds to TRBD1 (6 bases). Deletions cut 4 bases from V and 4 bases from J, with 7 bases between. The CDR3 totals 12 residues. Germline-derived CDR1 and CDR2 are KGHPV and FQNQEV (reference sequence). This chain's CDR3 is CASSRGASDYTF. The part of the CDR3 DNA that was read is TGTGCCAGCAGTCGGGGGGCCTCCGACTACACC.

This clone has a handful of counts. The germline and genes are mouse ones. The read stops 1 residue short of the end of the CDR3; the missing end is completed from the germline J gene. This rearrangement joins TRBV26 to TRBJ1-3; the D gene is possibly TRBD1 (5 bases). CDR1 KGHPV and CDR2 FQNQEV come from the germline V gene (reference sequence). This CDR3 region has 14 residues. Trimming removed 6 bases from V and 0 bases from J, with 9 bases in between. The CDR3: CASRRTTSGNTLYF. CDR3 DNA, as far as it was read: TGTGCCAGCAGAAGGACAACTTCTGGAAATACGCTCTAT.

Comments on this clone: Here the gene names and germline are mouse. The missing CDR3 end, 1 residue past where the read stops, is filled in from the germline J gene. V gene TRBV15 combines with J gene TRBJ1-1, with no clear D. From germline, CDR1 is SGHND and CDR2 FRSKSL. The CDR3 covers 9 residues. V gave up 3 bases and J gave up 10 bases, with 3 bases separating them. The sequenced CDR3 bases are TGTGCCAGCAGTTTGTCAGTCTTC. This codes for CASSLSVF. The CDR3 reads in full as CASSLSVFF. The full variable domain, completed using reference TRBV15 and TRBJ1-1, is DAGVTQTPRHEVAEKGQTIILKCEPVSGHNDLFWYRQTKIQGLELLSYFRSKSLMEDGGAFKDRFKAEMLNSSFSTLKIQPTEPKDSAVYLCASSLSVFFGKGTRLTVV.

As to this clone: The genes are named according to mouse. The read ends 1 residue shy of where the CDR3 ends; the end is completed using the germline J gene. The genes are TRBV26 and TRBJ2-3; D may be TRBD1 or TRBD2 (6 bases each). V lost 6 bases and J 2 bases, leaving 12 bases between the germline ends. The germline V gene encodes CDR1 KGHPV and CDR2 FQNQEV (reference sequence). The CDR3 spans 14 residues. The CDR3 DNA, read in part, is TGTGCCAGCAGCCCCACGGGGGCTGCAGAAACGCTGTAT. Translated: CASSPTGAAETLY. The full CDR3 is CASSPTGAAETLYF.

Notes on this clone: Germline and genes here are mouse. Sequencing ends 1 residue short of the CDR3 end; the germline J gene provides the rest. The chain is built from TRBV31 and TRBJ2-4, with no clear D. The V end lost 2 bases, the J end lost 3 bases, and 12 bases lay between the germline ends. The CDR3 covers 14 residues. Germline-derived CDR1 and CDR2 are GKSSPN and SITVG. CDR3 DNA (partial): TGTGCCTGGAGTTGGAGGGAAAGACAAAACACCTTGTAC. Translating gives CAWSWRERQNTLY. The whole CDR3 protein is CAWSWRERQNTLYF.

Comment on this clone: Here the gene names and germline are mouse. The CDR3 extends 1 residue past the end of the read, so its final part is completed from the germline J gene. This sample also contains other DNA sequences that code for the same CDR3. The J gene is TRBJ1-3, the V gene TRBV3; perhaps TRBD1 as D (5 bases). V lost 5 bases, J lost 1 base, and 9 bases lay in between. The CDR3 runs 14 residues. The germline CDR1 and CDR2 sequences are SNHLY and FYNGKV (reference sequence). The CDR3 reads CASSLDISGNTLYF. The covered CDR3 bases are TGTGCCAGCAGCCTGGACATATCTGGAAATACGCTCTAT.

As concerns this clone: Gene names are the mouse ones. The sequenced fragment ends 1 residue before the CDR3 boundary, so the rest is inferred from the germline J gene. This sequence joins TRBV3 and TRBJ2-4; TRBD2 matches 7 bases. This CDR3 comprises 13 residues. J gave up 5 bases and V 2 bases, and 1 base lay outside the gene matches. CDR1 is SNHLY, CDR2 FYNGKV, per germline (reference sequence). CDR3 DNA, as far as it was read: TGTGCCAGCAGCTTACGGGGGGGAAACACCTTGTAC. Translation gives CASSLRGGNTLY. The whole CDR3 protein reads CASSLRGGNTLYF.

On this clone itself: The genes are named according to mouse. The observed sequence ends 1 residue before the CDR3 terminus, with the missing tail filled in from the germline J gene. The gene calls are TRBV16 and TRBJ2-3, with D unresolved. In germline, CDR1 is SGHSA, CDR2 FRNQAP. The CDR3 covers 15 residues. Deletions cut 0 bases from V and 0 bases from J, with 7 bases between. CDR3 protein: CASSLEGASAETLYF. The part of the CDR3 DNA that was read is TGTGCAAGCAGCTTAGAGGGTGCTAGTGCAGAAACGCTGTAT.

As for this clone: Mouse names are used for the genes. Coverage ceases 1 residue before the CDR3 finishes, and the germline J gene fills in the end. The chain joins TRBV5 to TRBJ2-1; D possibly corresponds to TRBD1 (6 bases). V was cut by 4 bases and J by 3 bases, with 10 bases left in between. The CDR3 runs to 14 residues. In germline, CDR1 is LGHNA, CDR2 YNLKQL (reference sequence). The part of the CDR3 DNA that was read is TGTGCCAGCAGCCCCCAGGGGCCCTATGCTGAGCAGTTC. It specifies CASSPQGPYAEQF. The entire CDR3 sequence reads CASSPQGPYAEQFF.

This clone was observed a handful of times. Mouse gene names and germline throughout. The CDR3 region is CASSWGSGNTLYF. The sequenced CDR3 bases are TGTGCCAGCAGTTGGGGATCTGGAAATACGCTCTAT. The chain has TRBV15 and TRBJ1-3; unclear D gene. The CDR3 end is not reached by the read, which stops 1 residue before it; the germline J gene fills it in. CDR1 and CDR2 (germline): SGHND, FRSKSL. The CDR3 contains 13 residues. V was clipped by 4 bases and J by 1 base, with 5 bases between them.

Notes on this clone: Gene names are mouse gene names. CDR3 residues: CASGGLGYQDTQYF. The DNA read from the CDR3 is TGTGCCAGCGGGGGACTGGGGTACCAAGACACCCAGTAC. V is TRBV13-2 and J is TRBJ2-5; 10 bases are a match to TRBD2. The CDR3 end is not reached by the read, which stops 1 residue before it; the germline J gene fills it in. The CDR3 is 14 residues long. Germline V gene sequence: CDR1 NNHNN, CDR2 SYGAGS (reference sequence). After removal of 5 bases from V and 1 base from J, the junction contained 1 base not matched to a gene.

To note about this clone: Gene names refer to mouse genes. Coverage ceases 1 residue before the CDR3 finishes, and the germline J gene fills in the end. The chain links TRBV24 to TRBJ2-4; TRBD2 matches at 14 bases. J was trimmed by 7 bases and V by 6 bases; bases with no gene match: 9. The CDR3 is 16 residues long. Germline CDR1 and CDR2: KGHTA and FRNEEI. The sequenced part of the CDR3 DNA is TGTGCCAGCAGCCTGGGACTGGGGGGGCGCCGAGACACCTTGTAC. Protein product: CASSLGLGGRRDTLY. The full CDR3 protein reads CASSLGLGGRRDTLYF.

This clone appeared a few times. The germline and genes are mouse ones. The CDR3 goes on 1 residue after the read ends, and that part is filled in from the germline J gene. The rearrangement joins TRBV19 to TRBJ1-1; a weak D match, TRBD1 (6 bases). CDR1 FNHDT and CDR2 SITEND come from the germline V gene (reference sequence). The CDR3 spans 15 residues. Trimming pared 4 bases from V and 0 bases from J, leaving 13 bases between. The CDR3 bases that were read are TGTGCCAGCAGTCTTCGGGACACCTCAAACACAGAAGTCTTC. Translating gives CASSLRDTSNTEVF. The complete CDR3 sequence is CASSLRDTSNTEVFF. The variable domain in full, with the rest retrieved from reference TRBV19 and TRBJ1-1, is GGIITQTPKFLIGQEGQKLTLKCQQNFNHDTMYWYRQDSGKGLRLIYYSITENDLQKGDLSEGYDASREKKSSFSLTVTSAQKNEMAVFLCASSLRDTSNTEVFFGKGTRLTVV.

This clone is termed large (0.1 to 1%). Mouse germline and gene names are used. The CDR3 end lies 1 residue beyond the end of the read and is filled in from the germline J gene. This chain joins TRBV29 and TRBJ1-1; D is uncertain. Germline CDR1 and CDR2: MSHET and SYDVDS. Trimming cost V 5 bases and J 1 base, with 2 bases left between them. The CDR3 is 11 amino acids. This CDR3 is CASSQNTEVFF. The sequenced CDR3 bases are TGTGCTAGCAGTCAAAACACAGAAGTCTTC.

This clone has just one count. The gene names given are mouse names. The read is 1 residue too short to cover the CDR3 end, so that end is filled in from the germline J gene. The chain couples TRBV5 to TRBJ2-3; possible D gene TRBD2, 6 bases. V lost 1 base to trimming and J lost 1 base, with 6 bases between them. The CDR3 contains 14 residues. The germline gives CDR1 LGHNA, CDR2 YNLKQL (reference sequence). The sequenced part of the CDR3 DNA is TGTGCCAGCAGCCAAGGGACTGGTGCAGAAACGCTGTAT. Translating it yields CASSQGTGAETLY. The CDR3 in full is CASSQGTGAETLYF.

About this clone itself: The germline and genes are mouse ones. The read stops 1 residue short of the end of the CDR3; the missing end is completed from the germline J gene. The chain has TRBV26 and TRBJ2-4; the D gene could be TRBD1 or TRBD2 (6 bases each). Deletions cut 2 bases from V and 2 bases from J, with 8 bases between. The CDR3 length is 14 residues. The germline CDR1 and CDR2 sequences are KGHPV and FQNQEV (reference sequence). The CDR3 DNA, read in part, is TGTGCCAGCAGTCTGACGGGGGCTCAAAACACCTTGTAC. Protein sequence: CASSLTGAQNTLY. The full CDR3 sequence reads CASSLTGAQNTLYF.